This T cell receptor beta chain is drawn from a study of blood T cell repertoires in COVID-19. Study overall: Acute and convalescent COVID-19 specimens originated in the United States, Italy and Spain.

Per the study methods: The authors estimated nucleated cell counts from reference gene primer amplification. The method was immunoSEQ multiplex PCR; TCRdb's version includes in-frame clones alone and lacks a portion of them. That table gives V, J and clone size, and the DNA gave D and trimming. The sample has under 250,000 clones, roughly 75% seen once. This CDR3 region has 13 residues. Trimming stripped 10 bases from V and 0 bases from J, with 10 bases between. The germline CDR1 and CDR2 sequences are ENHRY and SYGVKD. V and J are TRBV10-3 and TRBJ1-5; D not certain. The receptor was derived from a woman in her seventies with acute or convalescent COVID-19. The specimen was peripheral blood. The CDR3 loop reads CATRGDSNQPQHF. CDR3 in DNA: TGTGCCACCCGGGGTGATAGCAATCAGCCCCAGCATTTT.